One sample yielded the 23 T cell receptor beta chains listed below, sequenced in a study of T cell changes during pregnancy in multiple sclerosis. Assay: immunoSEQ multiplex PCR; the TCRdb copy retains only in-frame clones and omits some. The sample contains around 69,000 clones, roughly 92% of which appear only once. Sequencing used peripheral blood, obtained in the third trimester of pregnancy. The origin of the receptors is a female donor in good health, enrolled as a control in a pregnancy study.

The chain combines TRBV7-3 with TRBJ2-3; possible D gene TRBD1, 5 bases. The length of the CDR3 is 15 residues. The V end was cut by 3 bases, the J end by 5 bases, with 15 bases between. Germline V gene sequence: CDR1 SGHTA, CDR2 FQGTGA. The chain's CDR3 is CASSFGGARRDTQYF. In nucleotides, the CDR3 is TGTGCCAGCAGCTTTGGTGGGGCCCGTAGAGATACGCAGTATTTT.

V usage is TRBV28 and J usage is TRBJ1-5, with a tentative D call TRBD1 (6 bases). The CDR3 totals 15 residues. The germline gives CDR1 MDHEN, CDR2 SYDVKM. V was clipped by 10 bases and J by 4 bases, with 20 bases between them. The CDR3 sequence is CATVTTGSGNQPQHF. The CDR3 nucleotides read TGTGCCACCGTGACAACAGGGTCCGGTAATCAGCCCCAGCATTTT.

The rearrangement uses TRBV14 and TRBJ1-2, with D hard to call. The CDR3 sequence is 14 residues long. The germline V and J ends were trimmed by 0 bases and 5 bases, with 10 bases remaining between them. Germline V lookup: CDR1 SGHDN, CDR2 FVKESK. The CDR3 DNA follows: TGTGCCAGCAGCCAAGAGATAGCGGGGTATGGCTACACCTTC. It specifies CASSQEIAGYGYTF. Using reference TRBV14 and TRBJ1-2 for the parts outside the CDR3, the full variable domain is EAGVTQFPSHSVIEKGQTVTLRCDPISGHDNLYWYRRVMGKEIKFLLHFVKESKQDESGMPNNRFLAERTGGTYSTLKVQPAELEDSGVYFCASSQEIAGYGYTFGSGTRLTVV.

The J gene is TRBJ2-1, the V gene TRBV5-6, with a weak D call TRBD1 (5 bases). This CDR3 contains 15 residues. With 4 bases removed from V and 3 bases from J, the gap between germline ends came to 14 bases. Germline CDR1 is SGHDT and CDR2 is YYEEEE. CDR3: CASSARRTIYNEQFF. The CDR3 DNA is TGTGCCAGCAGCGCGCGCCGGACAATCTACAATGAGCAGTTCTTC.

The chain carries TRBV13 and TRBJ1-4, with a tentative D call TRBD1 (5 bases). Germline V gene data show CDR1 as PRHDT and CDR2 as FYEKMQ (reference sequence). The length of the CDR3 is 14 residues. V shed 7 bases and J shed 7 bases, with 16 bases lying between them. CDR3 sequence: CASTHNGGVEKLFF. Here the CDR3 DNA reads TGTGCCAGCACCCACAACGGGGGGGTTGAAAAACTGTTTTTT.

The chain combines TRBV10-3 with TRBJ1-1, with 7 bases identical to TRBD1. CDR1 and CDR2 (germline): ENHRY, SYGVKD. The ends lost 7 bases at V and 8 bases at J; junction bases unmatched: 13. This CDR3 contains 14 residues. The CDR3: CAITPRGFRGEAFF. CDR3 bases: TGTGCCATCACTCCCCGTGGGTTCAGGGGGGAAGCTTTCTTT.

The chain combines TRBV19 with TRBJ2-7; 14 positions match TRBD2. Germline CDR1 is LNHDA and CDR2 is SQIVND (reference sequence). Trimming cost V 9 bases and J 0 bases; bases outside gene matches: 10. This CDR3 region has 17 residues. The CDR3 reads CARGPGLAGESSYEQYF. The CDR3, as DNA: TGTGCCAGAGGACCGGGACTAGCGGGAGAGAGCTCCTACGAGCAGTACTTC.

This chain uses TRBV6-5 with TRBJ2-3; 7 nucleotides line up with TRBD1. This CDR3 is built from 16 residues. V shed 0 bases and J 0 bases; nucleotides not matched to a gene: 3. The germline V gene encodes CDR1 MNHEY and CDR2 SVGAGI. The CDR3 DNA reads TGTGCCAGCAGTTACTCGAACAGGGGTAGCACAGATACGCAGTATTTT. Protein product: CASSYSNRGSTDTQYF.

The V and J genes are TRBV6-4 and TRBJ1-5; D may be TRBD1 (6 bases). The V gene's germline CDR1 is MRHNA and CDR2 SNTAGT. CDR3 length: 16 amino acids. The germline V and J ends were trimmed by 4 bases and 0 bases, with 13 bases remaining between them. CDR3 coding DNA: TGTGCCAGCAGTGCCGGGACACCATATAGCAATCAGCCCCAGCATTTT. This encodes CASSAGTPYSNQPQHF.

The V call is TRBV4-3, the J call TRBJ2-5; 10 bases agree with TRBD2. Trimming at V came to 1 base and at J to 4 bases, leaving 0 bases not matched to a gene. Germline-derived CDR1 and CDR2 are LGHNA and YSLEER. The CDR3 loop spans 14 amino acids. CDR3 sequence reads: CASSQGLAGETQYF. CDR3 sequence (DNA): TGCGCCAGCAGCCAAGGACTAGCGGGAGAGACCCAGTACTTC.

This chain's CDR3 is CASSLGFGWAGGDTGELFF. In nucleotides, the CDR3 is TGTGCCAGCAGTTTAGGGTTCGGCTGGGCAGGAGGGGACACCGGGGAGCTGTTTTTT. This sequence joins TRBV28 and TRBJ2-2, with D maybe TRBD2 (6 bases). Germline loops: CDR1 MDHEN, CDR2 SYDVKM. Trimming removed 2 bases from V and 3 bases from J, with 22 bases in between. There are 19 residues in the CDR3.

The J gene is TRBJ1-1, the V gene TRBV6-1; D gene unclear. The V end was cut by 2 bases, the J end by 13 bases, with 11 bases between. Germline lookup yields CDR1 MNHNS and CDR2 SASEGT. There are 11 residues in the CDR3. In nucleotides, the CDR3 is TGTGCCAGCAGTGAACCCAGAATCCATTTCTTT. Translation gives CASSEPRIHFF.

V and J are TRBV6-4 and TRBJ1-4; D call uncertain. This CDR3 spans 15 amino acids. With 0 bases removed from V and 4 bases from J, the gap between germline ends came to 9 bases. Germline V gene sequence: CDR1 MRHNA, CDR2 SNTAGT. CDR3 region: CASSDSVAINEKLFF. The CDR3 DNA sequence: TGTGCCAGCAGTGACTCCGTGGCCATTAATGAAAAACTGTTTTTT.

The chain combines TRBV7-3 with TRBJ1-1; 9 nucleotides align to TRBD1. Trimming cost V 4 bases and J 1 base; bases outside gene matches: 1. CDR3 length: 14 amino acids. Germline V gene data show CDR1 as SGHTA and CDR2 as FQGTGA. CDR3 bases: TGTGCCAGCAGCTCACAGGGGGCGAACACTGAAGCTTTCTTT. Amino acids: CASSSQGANTEAFF. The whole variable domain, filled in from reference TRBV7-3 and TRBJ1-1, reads GAGVSQTPSNKVTEKGKYVELRCDPISGHTALYWYRQSLGQGPEFLIYFQGTGAADDSGLPNDRFFAVRPEGSVSTLKIQRTERGDSAVYLCASSSQGANTEAFFGQGTRLTVV.

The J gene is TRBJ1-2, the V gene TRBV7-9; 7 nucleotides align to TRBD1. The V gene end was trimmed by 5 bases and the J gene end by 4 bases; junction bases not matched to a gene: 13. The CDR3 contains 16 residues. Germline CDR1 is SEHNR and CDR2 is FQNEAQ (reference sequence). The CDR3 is CASSKGTAAWGYGYTF. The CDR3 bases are TGTGCCAGCAGCAAAGGGACAGCCGCGTGGGGCTATGGCTACACCTTC. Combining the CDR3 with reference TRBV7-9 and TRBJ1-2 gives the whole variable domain DTGVSQNPRHKITKRGQNVTFRCDPISEHNRLYWYRQTLGQGPEFLTYFQNEAQLEKSRLLSDRFSAERPKGSFSTLEIQRTEQGDSAMYLCASSKGTAAWGYGYTFGSGTRLTVV.

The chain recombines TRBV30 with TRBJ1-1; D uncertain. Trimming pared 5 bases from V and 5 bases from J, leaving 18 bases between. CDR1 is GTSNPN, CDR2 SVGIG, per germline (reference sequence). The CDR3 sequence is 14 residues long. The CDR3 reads CAWAADIGYTEAFF. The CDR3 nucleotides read TGTGCCTGGGCCGCAGACATTGGTTATACTGAAGCTTTCTTT.

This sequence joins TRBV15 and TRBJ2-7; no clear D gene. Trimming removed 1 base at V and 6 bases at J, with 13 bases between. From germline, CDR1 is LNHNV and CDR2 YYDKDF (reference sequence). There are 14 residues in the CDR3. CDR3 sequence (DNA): TGTGCCACCAGCAGAGCAACGGAGTTCTCCGAGCAGTACTTC. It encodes CATSRATEFSEQYF. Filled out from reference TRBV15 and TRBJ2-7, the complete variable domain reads DAMVIQNPRYQVTQFGKPVTLSCSQTLNHNVMYWYQQKSSQAPKLLFHYYDKDFNNEADTPDNFQSRRPNTSFCFLDIRSPGLGDTAMYLCATSRATEFSEQYFGPGTRLTVT.

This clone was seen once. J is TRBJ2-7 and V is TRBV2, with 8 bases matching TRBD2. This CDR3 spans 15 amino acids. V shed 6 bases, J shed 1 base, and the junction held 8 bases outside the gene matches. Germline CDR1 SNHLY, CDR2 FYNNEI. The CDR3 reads CASREPGGKSYEQYF. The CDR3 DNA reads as TGTGCCAGCAGGGAGCCGGGGGGGAAATCCTACGAGCAGTACTTC.

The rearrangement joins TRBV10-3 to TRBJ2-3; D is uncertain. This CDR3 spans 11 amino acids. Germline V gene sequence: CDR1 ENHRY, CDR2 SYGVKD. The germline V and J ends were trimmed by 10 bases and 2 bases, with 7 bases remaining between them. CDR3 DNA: TGTGCCAGCACAGCCACAGATACGCAGTATTTT. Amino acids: CASTATDTQYF.

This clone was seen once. The CDR3 nucleotides read TGTGCCAGCAGCTTGGGGTTACAAGGACAGGGAGGCACAGATACGCAGTATTTT. It yields the protein CASSLGLQGQGGTDTQYF. The chain joins TRBV5-8 to TRBJ2-3; TRBD1 matches at 8 bases. The germline V gene has CDR1 SGHTS and CDR2 YDEGEE. After removal of 0 bases from V and 1 base from J, the junction contained 10 bases not matched to a gene. The CDR3 runs 18 residues.

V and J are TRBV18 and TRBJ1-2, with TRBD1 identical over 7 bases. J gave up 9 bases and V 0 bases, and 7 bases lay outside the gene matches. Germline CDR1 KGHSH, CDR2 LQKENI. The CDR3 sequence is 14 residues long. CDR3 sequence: CASSPPRDSASYTF. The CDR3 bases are TGTGCCAGCTCACCACCCCGGGACAGTGCAAGCTACACCTTC.

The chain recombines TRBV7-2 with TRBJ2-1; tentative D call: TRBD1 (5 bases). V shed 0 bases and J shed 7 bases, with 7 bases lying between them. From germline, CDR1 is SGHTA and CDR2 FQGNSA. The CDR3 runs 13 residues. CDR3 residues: CASSLAQVNEQFF. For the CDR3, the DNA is TGTGCCAGCAGCTTAGCACAGGTAAATGAGCAGTTCTTC.

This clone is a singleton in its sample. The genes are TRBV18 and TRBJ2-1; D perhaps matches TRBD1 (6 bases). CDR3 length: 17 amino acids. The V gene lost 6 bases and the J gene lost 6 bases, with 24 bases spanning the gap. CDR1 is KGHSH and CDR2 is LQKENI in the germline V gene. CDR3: CASSLTTQGISSNEQFF. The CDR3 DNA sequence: TGTGCCAGCTCTTTAACTACCCAGGGGATTAGTTCCAATGAGCAGTTCTTC.